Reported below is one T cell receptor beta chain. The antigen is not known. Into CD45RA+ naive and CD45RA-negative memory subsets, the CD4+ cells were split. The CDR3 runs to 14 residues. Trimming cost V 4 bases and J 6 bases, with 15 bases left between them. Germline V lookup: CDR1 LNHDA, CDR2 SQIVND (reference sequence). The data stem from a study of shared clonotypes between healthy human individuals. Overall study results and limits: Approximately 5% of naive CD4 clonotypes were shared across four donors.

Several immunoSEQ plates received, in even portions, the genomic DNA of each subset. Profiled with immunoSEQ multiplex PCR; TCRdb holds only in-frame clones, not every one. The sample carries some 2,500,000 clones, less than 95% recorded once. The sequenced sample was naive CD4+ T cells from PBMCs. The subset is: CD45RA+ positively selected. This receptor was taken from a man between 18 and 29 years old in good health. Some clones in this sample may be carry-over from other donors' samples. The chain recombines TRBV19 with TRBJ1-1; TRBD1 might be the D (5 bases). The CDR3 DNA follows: TGTGCCAGTAGTAGGGGACTCTTGGTGGCTGAAGCTTTCTTT. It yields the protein CASSRGLLVAEAFF.